The present entry profiles one T cell receptor beta chain with its context. Antigen unknown. From germline, CDR1 is SQVTM and CDR2 ANQGSEA. CDR3 length equals 12 residues. V lost 2 bases and J 3 bases, leaving 7 bases between the germline ends. These data originate in a study of T-cell reconstitution after alpha-beta-depleted transplantation in children. Regarding the study as a whole: In patients about two months after transplant, alpha-beta T cells reportedly arose from several hundred expanded graft clones. T-cell numbers and diversity one year post-transplant derived largely from freshly generated T cells. Day-60 TCRbeta diversity that was high in some patients was derived from surviving recipient T cells and thymic progenitors.

Unique molecular identifiers tagged the TCRbeta library. TCRdb used MiXCR to reprocess the PCR reads, holding one entry per CDR3 protein. The data hold about 580,000 distinct CDR3 sequences, with about 21% observed a single time. Sequenced material: PBMCs, mostly from graft donor cells, taken 360 days after TCRalphabeta/CD19-depleted stem cell transplant. The chain joins TRBV29-1 to TRBJ1-1; D perhaps matches TRBD1 (6 bases). The clonotype comes from a boy younger than two who had a stem cell transplant for acute myeloid leukemia, so the T cells may come from the graft donor. As DNA, the CDR3 is TGCAGCGTTGAAACAGGGTACACTGAAGCTTTCTTT. As protein: CSVETGYTEAFF.